This T cell receptor beta chain was sequenced during a study of cytomegalovirus exposure and HLA in healthy donors. The PCR ran on 60 Vbeta and 13 Jbeta primers. Data came from immunoSEQ multiplex PCR; TCRdb stores just in-frame clones and leaves some out. The top ten hold roughly 3.5% of the sample, which has around 95,000 clones, 82% seen once. Germline V gene data show CDR1 as SGHAT and CDR2 as FQNNGV. The CDR3 totals 13 residues. The V end was cut by 3 bases, the J end by 5 bases, with 8 bases between. V usage is TRBV11-2 and J usage is TRBJ1-5, with D possibly being TRBD1 (5 bases). This TCR derives from a young man in good health and CMV-seropositive. Sequencing input: PBMCs. Written as DNA, the CDR3 is TGTGCCAGCAGCTTGGACATCCATCAGCCCCAGCATTTT. It translates to CASSLDIHQPQHF.